Listed below are T cell receptor beta chains from one sample, sequenced in a study of vaccination effects on CD4 cells after COVID-19. Antigens of these TCRs are unknown. The data were produced by immunoSEQ multiplex PCR, yet TCRdb's version contains in-frame clones alone and is incomplete. The sample shows under 30,000 clones, roughly four fifths of them seen only once. Sequenced here: CD4+ T cells from PBMCs cultured with HCoV-OC43 spike peptides, sampled after COVID-19 vaccination. All receptors derive from a human donor who received a COVID-19 vaccine. Each CDR3 is given with its conserved first and last residue. A D gene is named only where the DNA matches it firmly. Only some rows state a clone size, as once, few, many or a class for expanded clones.

. | TRBD1 | TRBJ2-1 | TRBV3-1/TRBV3-2 | CASSLHLRTGNRNEQFF | TGTGCCAGCAGCCTGCACTTAAGGACAGGGAACAGAAATGAGCAGTTCTTC
. | . | TRBJ1-5 | TRBV24-1 | CATSDPDQPQHF | TGTGCCACCAGTGACCCCGATCAGCCCCAGCATTTT
few | . | TRBJ1-2 | TRBV19 | CASSIANGINYGYTF | TGTGCCAGTAGTATAGCTAACGGAATTAACTATGGCTACACCTTC
once | TRBD1 | TRBJ1-5 | TRBV7-8 | CASSPRDRPRNRNQPQHF | TGTGCCAGCAGCCCCCGGGACAGACCTAGAAACCGCAATCAGCCCCAGCATTTT
. | TRBD2 | TRBJ2-7 | TRBV5-4 | CASSPKLAGGPYEQYF | TGTGCCAGCAGCCCTAAACTAGCGGGGGGACCCTACGAGCAGTACTTC
. | . | TRBJ1-1 | TRBV29-1 | CSVRDTEAFF | TGCAGCGTTAGGGACACTGAAGCTTTCTTT
. | . | TRBJ1-2 | TRBV7-9 | CASSLVSQGRGYTF | TGTGCCAGCAGCTTAGTGAGTCAGGGTCGGGGCTACACCTTC
. | . | TRBJ1-4 | TRBV30 | CAGRTSGLFF | TGTGCCGGGCGAACATCGGGACTGTTTTTT
. | TRBD2 | TRBJ2-1 | TRBV10-3 | CAIRTTSGSYNEQFF | TGTGCCATCAGGACGACTAGCGGCTCTTACAATGAGCAGTTCTTC
few | TRBD2 | TRBJ2-7 | TRBV6-5 | CASRGLADYEQYF | TGTGCCAGCAGGGGACTAGCGGACTACGAGCAGTACTTC
. | TRBD1 | TRBJ2-1 | TRBV5-1 | CASSSSRQGRFF | TGCGCCAGCAGCTCATCCCGACAGGGACGGTTCTTC
. | . | TRBJ2-3 | TRBV5-1 | CASSLLRGTDTQYF | TGCGCCAGCAGCTTGCTAAGGGGCACAGATACGCAGTATTTT
few | . | TRBJ2-7 | TRBV3-1/TRBV3-2 | CASSQGRAQAWEQYF | TGTGCCAGCAGCCAAGGGAGGGCCCAAGCTTGGGAGCAGTACTTC
. | . | TRBJ2-7 | TRBV6-5 | CASSRFAGPLYEQYF | TGTGCCAGCAGCAGATTTGCGGGACCACTCTACGAGCAGTACTTC
. | TRBD1 | TRBJ2-3 | TRBV19 | CASSISGQPTDTQYF | TGTGCCAGTAGTATTTCGGGACAGCCCACAGATACGCAGTATTTT
. | . | TRBJ2-7 | TRBV4-2 | CASSQDRTSSYEQYF | TGTGCCAGCAGCCAAGACAGGACTTCCTCCTACGAGCAGTACTTC
. | . | TRBJ2-7 | TRBV15 | CATSQSSSSVMNEQYF | TGTGCCACCAGCCAGAGCTCCAGCTCGGTCATGAACGAGCAGTACTTC
few | TRBD2 | TRBJ2-5 | TRBV6-5 | CATKSGGAQETQYF | TGTGCCACCAAAAGCGGGGGGGCACAAGAGACCCAGTACTTC
. | . | TRBJ1-3 | TRBV7-2 | CASSLVHGGNTIYF | TGTGCCAGCAGCTTAGTTCATGGTGGAAACACCATATATTTT
. | TRBD1 | TRBJ2-1 | TRBV7-8 | CASSQDVSGTEEQFF | TGTGCCAGCAGCCAGGACGTCTCGGGGACAGAGGAGCAGTTCTTC
few | TRBD1 | TRBJ1-5 | TRBV19 | CATHSPGTANQPQHF | TGTGCCACCCACTCCCCGGGGACAGCTAATCAGCCCCAGCATTTT
. | . | TRBJ2-5 | TRBV7-9 | CASSLSEGIQETQYF | TGTGCCAGCAGCCTCTCCGAGGGTATACAAGAGACCCAGTACTTC
once | TRBD2 | TRBJ2-1 | TRBV2 | CASSPLAGGGNEQFF | TGTGCCAGCTCCCCCCTAGCGGGAGGAGGCAATGAGCAGTTCTTC
. | TRBD1 | TRBJ1-5 | TRBV3-1/TRBV3-2 | CASSQGLDRVHQPQHF | TGTGCCAGCAGCCAAGGTTTAGACAGGGTTCATCAGCCCCAGCATTTT
. | . | TRBJ2-7 | TRBV15 | CATSSDNYEQYF | TGTGCCACCAGCAGTGACAACTACGAGCAGTACTTC
. | TRBD1 | TRBJ2-1 | TRBV29-1 | CSVEDLQGTGGSYNEQFF | TGCAGCGTTGAAGATCTTCAGGGAACAGGGGGATCCTACAATGAGCAGTTCTTC
once | TRBD1 | TRBJ2-5 | TRBV7-8 | CASSTRDSPRETQYF | TGTGCCAGCAGCACCCGGGACAGTCCCAGGGAGACCCAGTACTTC
. | . | TRBJ2-5 | TRBV3-1/TRBV3-2 | CASSQSPGTQETQYF | TGTGCCAGCAGCCAAAGTCCGGGTACCCAAGAGACCCAGTACTTC
few | TRBD1 | TRBJ1-3 | TRBV3-1/TRBV3-2 | CASSDRQGGNTIYF | TGTGCCAGCAGCGACAGACAGGGTGGAAACACCATATATTTT
. | . | TRBJ2-7 | TRBV27 | CASSGVVEAANYEQYF | TGTGCCAGCAGTGGGGTCGTTGAGGCGGCGAACTACGAGCAGTACTTC
. | TRBD1 | TRBJ2-7 | TRBV11-3 | CASSSGGQGSHEQYF | TGTGCCAGCAGCTCCGGTGGACAGGGTTCCCACGAGCAGTACTTC
. | TRBD2 | TRBJ2-7 | TRBV5-1 | CASSSASGAPEQYF | TGCGCCAGCAGCTCGGCTAGCGGGGCCCCCGAGCAGTACTTC
once | . | TRBJ1-2 | TRBV11-2 | CASTRQDTNYGYTF | TGTGCCAGCACGAGACAGGATACTAACTATGGCTACACCTTC
. | TRBD2 | TRBJ2-7 | TRBV5-1 | CASSQAGTRNEQYF | TGCGCCAGCAGCCAAGCCGGGACTAGGAACGAGCAGTACTTC
once | . | TRBJ2-2 | TRBV7-7 | CASSSRVGLAGELFF | TGTGCCAGCAGCTCCCGGGTAGGGTTGGCCGGGGAGCTGTTTTTT
once | . | TRBJ2-5 | TRBV14 | CASSPGGFSRVRTQYF | TGTGCCAGCAGCCCTGGCGGATTTTCAAGAGTTAGGACCCAGTACTTC
. | . | TRBJ1-4 | TRBV29-1 | CSVQGRANEKLFF | TGCAGCGTTCAAGGACGGGCTAATGAAAAACTGTTTTTT
few | TRBD1 | TRBJ1-3 | TRBV4-1 | CASSQRGGRTGLGNTIYF | TGCGCCAGCAGCCAAAGGGGGGGCCGGACAGGGCTCGGAAACACCATATATTTT
. | . | TRBJ2-7 | TRBV24-1 | CATSDLSHDEQYF | TGTGCCACCAGTGATTTGAGCCACGACGAGCAGTACTTC
. | . | TRBJ1-3 | TRBV6-5 | CASSQGDGNTIYF | TGTGCCAGCAGCCAAGGTGACGGAAACACCATATATTTT
. | . | TRBJ1-2 | TRBV5-8 | CASSLRGQSSRGYGYTF | TGTGCCAGCAGCTTGCGTGGACAGTCCTCCCGGGGCTATGGCTACACCTTC
. | . | TRBJ2-2 | TRBV3-1/TRBV3-2 | CASSRAANTGELFF | TGTGCCAGCAGCCGAGCAGCGAACACCGGGGAGCTGTTTTTT
. | . | TRBJ2-5 | TRBV19 | CASSVLGQEGETQYF | TGTGCCAGTAGTGTGCTCGGACAGGAGGGAGAGACCCAGTACTTC
. | TRBD2 | TRBJ2-1 | TRBV5-5 | CASSLAPAGANNEQFF | TGTGCCAGCAGCTTGGCCCCAGCGGGGGCGAACAATGAGCAGTTCTTC
. | . | TRBJ1-2 | TRBV7-9 | CASSGRELSYGYTF | TGTGCCAGCAGCGGTCGAGAACTTAGCTATGGCTACACCTTC
. | TRBD2 | TRBJ2-2 | TRBV10-2 | CASTGGASTGELFF | TGCGCCAGCACGGGGGGGGCGAGCACCGGGGAGCTGTTTTTT